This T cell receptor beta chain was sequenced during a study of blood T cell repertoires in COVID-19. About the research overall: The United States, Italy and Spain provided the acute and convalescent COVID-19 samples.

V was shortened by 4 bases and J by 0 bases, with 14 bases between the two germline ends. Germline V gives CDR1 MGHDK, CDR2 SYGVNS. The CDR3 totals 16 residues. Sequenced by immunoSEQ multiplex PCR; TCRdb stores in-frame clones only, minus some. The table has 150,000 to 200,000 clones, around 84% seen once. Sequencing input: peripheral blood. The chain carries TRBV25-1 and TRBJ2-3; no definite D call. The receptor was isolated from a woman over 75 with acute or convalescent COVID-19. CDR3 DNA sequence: TGTGCCAGCAGTGTAACTTTGCGGATAAGCACAGATACGCAGTATTTT. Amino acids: CASSVTLRISTDTQYF.